The present entry profiles one T cell receptor (beta chain) with its context. Its antigen is undetermined. This sample stems from a study of T cell repertoires in cytomegalovirus infection. Study context: Recently identified HLA-C-restricted and well-studied HLA-B-restricted CMV epitopes were used. The public TCR beta signatures pointed to both CMV infection and matching HLA type.

TCRdb itself ran the reads through MiXCR, one entry per CDR3 protein. The sample lists tens of thousands of distinct CDR3 sequences, about 29% occurring once. Study-wide findings and caveats: Carriage of CMV together with the relevant HLA was identifiable through cumulative public TCR beta family frequency. Predominance within the ex vivo response was attributable to HLA-C-restricted CMV-specific TCR beta clonotypes.

V was trimmed by 4 bases and J by 7 bases, leaving 14 bases between them. Germline V gene sequence: CDR1 SEHNR, CDR2 FQNEAQ (reference sequence). This CDR3 region has 14 residues. This sequence joins TRBV7-9 and TRBJ2-1, with a possible D match to TRBD2 (6 bases). The sequence was obtained from a human donor in good health (CMV status not recorded). Some clones in this sample may be carry-over from other donors' samples. Sequences were derived from CD8+ T cells from cultured PBMCs, sampled from culture after CMV antigen stimulation. CDR3 sequence (DNA): TGTGCCAGCAGCTCCCTACGGGAGCAAAATGAGCAGTTCTTC. Amino acids: CASSSLREQNEQFF. Full variable domain (outside the CDR3, taken from reference TRBV7-9 and TRBJ2-1): DTGVSQNPRHKITKRGQNVTFRCDPISEHNRLYWYRQTLGQGPEFLTYFQNEAQLEKSRLLSDRFSAERPKGSFSTLEIQRTEQGDSAMYLCASSSLREQNEQFFGPGTRLTVL.